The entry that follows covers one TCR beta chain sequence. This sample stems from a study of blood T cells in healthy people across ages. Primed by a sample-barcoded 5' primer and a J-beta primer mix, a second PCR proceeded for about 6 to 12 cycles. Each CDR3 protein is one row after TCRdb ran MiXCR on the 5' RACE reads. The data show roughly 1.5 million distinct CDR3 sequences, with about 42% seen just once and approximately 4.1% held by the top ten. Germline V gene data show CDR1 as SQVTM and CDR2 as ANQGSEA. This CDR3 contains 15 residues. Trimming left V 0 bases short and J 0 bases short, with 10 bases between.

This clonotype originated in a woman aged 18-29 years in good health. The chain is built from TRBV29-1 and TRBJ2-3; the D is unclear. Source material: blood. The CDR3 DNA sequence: TGCAGCGTTGAAGAGTGGGCAGAAAGCACAGATACGCAGTATTTT. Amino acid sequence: CSVEEWAESTDTQYF.